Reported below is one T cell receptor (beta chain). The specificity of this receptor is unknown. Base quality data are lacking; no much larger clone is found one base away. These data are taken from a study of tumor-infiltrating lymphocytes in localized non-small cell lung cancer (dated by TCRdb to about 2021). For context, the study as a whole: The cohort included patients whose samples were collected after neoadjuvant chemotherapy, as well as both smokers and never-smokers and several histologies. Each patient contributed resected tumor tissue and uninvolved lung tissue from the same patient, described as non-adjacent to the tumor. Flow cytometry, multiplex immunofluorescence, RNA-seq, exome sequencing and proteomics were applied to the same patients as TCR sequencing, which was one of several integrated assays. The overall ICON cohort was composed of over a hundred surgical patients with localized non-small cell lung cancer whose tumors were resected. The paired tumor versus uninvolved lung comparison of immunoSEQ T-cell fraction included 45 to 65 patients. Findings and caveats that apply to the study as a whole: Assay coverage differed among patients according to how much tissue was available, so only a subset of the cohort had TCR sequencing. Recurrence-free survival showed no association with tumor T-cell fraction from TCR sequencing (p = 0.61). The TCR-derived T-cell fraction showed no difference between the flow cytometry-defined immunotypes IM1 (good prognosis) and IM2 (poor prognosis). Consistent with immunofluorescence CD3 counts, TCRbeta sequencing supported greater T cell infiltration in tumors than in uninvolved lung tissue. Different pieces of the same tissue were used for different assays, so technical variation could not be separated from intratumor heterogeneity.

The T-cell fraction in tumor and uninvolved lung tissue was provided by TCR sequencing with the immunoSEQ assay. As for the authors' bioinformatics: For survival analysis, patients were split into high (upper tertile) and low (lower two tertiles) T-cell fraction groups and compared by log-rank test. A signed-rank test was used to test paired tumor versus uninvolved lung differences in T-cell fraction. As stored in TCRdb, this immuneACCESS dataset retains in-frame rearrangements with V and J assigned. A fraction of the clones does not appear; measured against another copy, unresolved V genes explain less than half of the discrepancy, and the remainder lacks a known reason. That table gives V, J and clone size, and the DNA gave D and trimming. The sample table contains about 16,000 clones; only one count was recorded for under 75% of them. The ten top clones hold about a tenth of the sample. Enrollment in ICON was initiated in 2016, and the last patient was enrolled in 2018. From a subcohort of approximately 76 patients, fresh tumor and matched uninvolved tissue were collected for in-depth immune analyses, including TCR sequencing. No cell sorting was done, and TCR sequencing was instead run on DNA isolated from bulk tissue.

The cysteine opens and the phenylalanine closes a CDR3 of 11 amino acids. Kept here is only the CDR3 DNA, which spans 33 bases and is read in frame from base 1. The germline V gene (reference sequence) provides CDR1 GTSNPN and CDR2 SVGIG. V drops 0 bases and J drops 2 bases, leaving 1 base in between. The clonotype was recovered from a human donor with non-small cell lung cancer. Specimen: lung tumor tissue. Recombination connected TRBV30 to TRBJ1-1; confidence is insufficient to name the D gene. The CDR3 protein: CAWSVNTEAFF. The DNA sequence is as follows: TGTGCCTGGAGTGTTAACACTGAAGCTTTCTTT.